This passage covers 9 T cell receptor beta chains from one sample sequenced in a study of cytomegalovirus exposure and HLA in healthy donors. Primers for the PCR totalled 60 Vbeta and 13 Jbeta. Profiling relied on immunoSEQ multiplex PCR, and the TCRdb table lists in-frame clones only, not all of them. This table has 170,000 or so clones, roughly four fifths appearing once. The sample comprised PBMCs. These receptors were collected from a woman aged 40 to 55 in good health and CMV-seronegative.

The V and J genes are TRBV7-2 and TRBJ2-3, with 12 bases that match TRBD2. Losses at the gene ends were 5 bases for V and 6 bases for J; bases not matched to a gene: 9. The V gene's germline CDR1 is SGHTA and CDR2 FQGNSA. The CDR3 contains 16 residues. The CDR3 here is CASSQMGLAGSDTQYF. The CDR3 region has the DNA TGTGCCAGCAGCCAAATGGGACTAGCGGGCTCGGATACGCAGTATTTT.

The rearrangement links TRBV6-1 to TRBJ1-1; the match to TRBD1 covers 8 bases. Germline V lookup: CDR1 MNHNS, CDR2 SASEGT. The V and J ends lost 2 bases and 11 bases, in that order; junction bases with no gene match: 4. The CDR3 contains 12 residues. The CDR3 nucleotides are TGTGCCAGCAGTGAACCTACAGGGGGTGCTTTCTTT. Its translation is CASSEPTGGAFF.

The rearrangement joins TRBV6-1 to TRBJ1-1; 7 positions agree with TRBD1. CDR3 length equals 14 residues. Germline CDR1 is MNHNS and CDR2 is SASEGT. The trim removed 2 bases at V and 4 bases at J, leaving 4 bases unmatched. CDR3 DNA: TGTGCCAGCAGTGAAAAGGGGGCTATCACTGAAGCTTTCTTT. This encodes CASSEKGAITEAFF.

CDR3 amino acids: CASSLNRGRVDEQFF. The CDR3 DNA sequence: TGTGCCAGCAGCCTAAATCGCGGCAGGGTGGATGAGCAGTTCTTC. V gene TRBV4-2 combines with J gene TRBJ2-1, with a tentative D call TRBD1 (5 bases). V was cut by 4 bases and J by 8 bases, with 18 bases left in between. Looked up from germline, CDR1 is LGHNA and CDR2 is YNFKEQ. The CDR3 totals 15 residues.

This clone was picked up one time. For the CDR3, the DNA is TGTGCCAGCAGGCCCAACAGGGGTAATGGCTACACCTTC. Protein sequence: CASRPNRGNGYTF. This rearrangement joins TRBV6-5 to TRBJ1-2; 7 positions match TRBD1. The CDR3 is 13 residues long. The germline V gene has CDR1 MNHEY and CDR2 SVGAGI. Trimming removed 6 bases from V and 6 bases from J; junction bases left unmatched: 7.

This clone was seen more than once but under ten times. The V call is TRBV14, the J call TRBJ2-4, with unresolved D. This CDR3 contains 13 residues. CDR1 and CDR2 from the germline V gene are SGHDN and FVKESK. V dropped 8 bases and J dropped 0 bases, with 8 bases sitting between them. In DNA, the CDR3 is TGTGCCAGCGCAACATTAGCCAAAAACATTCAGTACTTC. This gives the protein CASATLAKNIQYF.

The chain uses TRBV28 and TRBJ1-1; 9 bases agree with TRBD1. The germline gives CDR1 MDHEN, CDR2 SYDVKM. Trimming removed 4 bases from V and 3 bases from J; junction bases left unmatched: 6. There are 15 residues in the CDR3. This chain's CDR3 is CASSSRQGVDTEAFF. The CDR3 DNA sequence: TGTGCCAGCAGTTCGAGACAGGGGGTTGACACTGAAGCTTTCTTT.

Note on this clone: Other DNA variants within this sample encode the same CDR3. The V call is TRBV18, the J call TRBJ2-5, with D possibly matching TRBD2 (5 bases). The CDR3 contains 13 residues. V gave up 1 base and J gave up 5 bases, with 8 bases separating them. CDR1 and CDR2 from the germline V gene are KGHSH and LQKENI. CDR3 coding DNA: TGTGCCAGCTCACCACAGGGCGGGGAGACCCAGTACTTC. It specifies CASSPQGGETQYF.

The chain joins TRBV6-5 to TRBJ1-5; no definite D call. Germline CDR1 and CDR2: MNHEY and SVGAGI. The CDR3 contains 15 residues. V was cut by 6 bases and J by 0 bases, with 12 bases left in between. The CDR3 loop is CASRKGRGSNQPQHF. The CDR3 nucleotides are TGTGCCAGCAGGAAGGGCCGGGGTAGCAATCAGCCCCAGCATTTT.